This T cell receptor (beta chain) was recorded in a study of T cell responses to AZD1222 COVID-19 vaccine. Method: immunoSEQ multiplex PCR; TCRdb's copy keeps in-frame clones and lacks some. In the table there are 100,000 to 150,000 clones, 70% to 90% of which are singletons. This CDR3 has 17 amino acids. Germline V CDR1 and CDR2: LNHDA, SQIVND (reference sequence). The V and J ends lost 3 bases and 5 bases respectively, with 22 bases between them. The chain joins TRBV19 to TRBJ1-1; D ambiguous. Sequenced here: peripheral blood, sampled on day 0 of AZD1222 vaccination. The clonotype originates from an adult in good health. CDR3 sequence reads: CASSIETALWVGTEAFF. Written as DNA, the CDR3 is TGTGCCAGTAGTATCGAAACCGCCCTTTGGGTGGGTACTGAAGCTTTCTTT.